This is a list of T cell receptor beta chains from one sample in a study of PD-L1 blockade in urothelial cancer. Only in-frame clones appear in the TCRdb table, and some are missing; sequencing was by immunoSEQ multiplex PCR. The sample gives about 56,000 clones, less than 90% of which show up once; more than 15% is in the top ten. The specimen was PBMCs, collected around atezolizumab (anti-PD-L1) treatment. All receptors derive from a man aged 65-85 years with urothelial cancer. Each CDR3 is given with its conserved first and last residue. Each record gives: CDR3 protein, V gene, J gene, CDR3 length, D gene. The D gene is left open where the match is weak.

CASSLIGGGDYEQYF	TRBV11-1	TRBJ2-7	15	NA
CASTPSPGQSSSGNTIYF	TRBV28	TRBJ1-3	18	TRBD1
CAISDVGQGATNEKLFF	TRBV10-3	TRBJ1-4	17	TRBD1
CASRGTGGVKTQYF	TRBV28	TRBJ2-5	14	TRBD1
CASSVRQGRYTEAFF	TRBV9	TRBJ1-1	15	TRBD1
CASHSRTESSGYTF	TRBV10-1	TRBJ1-2	14	NA
CASSPWTGMYTEAFF	TRBV5-6	TRBJ1-1	15	TRBD1
CASSHGDIVGEQYF	TRBV4-2	TRBJ2-7	14	NA
CASSPRGSGANVLTF	TRBV2	TRBJ2-6	15	NA
CASQAGRSYEQYF	TRBV28	TRBJ2-7	13	NA
CASSEGQTEAFF	TRBV2	TRBJ1-1	12	NA
CASSQDWGAEAFF	TRBV14	TRBJ1-1	13	NA
CASSVGENSYNEQFF	TRBV9	TRBJ2-1	15	NA
CASRKNTGELFF	TRBV6-5	TRBJ2-2	12	NA
CASSQGPELDNEQFF	TRBV28	TRBJ2-1	15	NA
CASRTGTGGNYGYTF	TRBV28	TRBJ1-2	15	TRBD1
CASSATRSYEQYF	TRBV19	TRBJ2-7	13	NA
CASSTHGAKNIQYF	TRBV25-1	TRBJ2-4	14	NA
CASSAAGARNGYTF	TRBV2	TRBJ1-2	14	NA
CASSEIGQGKGYTF	TRBV2	TRBJ1-2	14	NA
CASSAPGGVGTYEQYF	TRBV6-1	TRBJ2-7	16	NA
CSVGEPSGRRETQYF	TRBV29-1	TRBJ2-5	15	TRBD2
CASSSGGGRGTEAFF	TRBV7-8	TRBJ1-1	15	TRBD1
CASSLNSMNTEAFF	TRBV7-8	TRBJ1-1	14	NA
CASSRGAGGPSTDTQYF	TRBV2	TRBJ2-3	17	NA
CASSGLTGYQPQHF	TRBV6-1	TRBJ1-5	14	TRBD1
CASSRDMFDEQFF	TRBV9	TRBJ2-1	13	NA
CASQGYGGSSYNEQFF	TRBV28	TRBJ2-1	16	NA
CASSPEVSGANVLTF	TRBV7-8	TRBJ2-6	15	NA
CASSPGQSYNEQFF	TRBV18	TRBJ2-1	14	TRBD1
CASSQDGASFSGRASYEQYF	TRBV4-1	TRBJ2-7	20	TRBD2
CASSSAGLAGVEQYF	TRBV7-9	TRBJ2-7	15	TRBD2